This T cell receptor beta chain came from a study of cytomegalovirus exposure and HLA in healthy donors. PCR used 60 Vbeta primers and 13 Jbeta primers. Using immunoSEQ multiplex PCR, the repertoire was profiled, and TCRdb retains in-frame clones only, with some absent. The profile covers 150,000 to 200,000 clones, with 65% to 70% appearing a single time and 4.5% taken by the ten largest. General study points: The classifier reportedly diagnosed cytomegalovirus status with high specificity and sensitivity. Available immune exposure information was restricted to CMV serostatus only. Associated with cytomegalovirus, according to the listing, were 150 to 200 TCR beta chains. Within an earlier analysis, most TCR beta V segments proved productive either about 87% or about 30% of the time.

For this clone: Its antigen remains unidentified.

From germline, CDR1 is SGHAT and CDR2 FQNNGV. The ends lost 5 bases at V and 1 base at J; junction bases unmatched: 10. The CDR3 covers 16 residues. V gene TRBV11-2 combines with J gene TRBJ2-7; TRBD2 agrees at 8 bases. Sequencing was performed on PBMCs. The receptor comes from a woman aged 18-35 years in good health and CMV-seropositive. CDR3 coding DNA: TGTGCCAGCAGCCCCCTCCCTAGCGGGCAATCCTACGAGCAGTACTTC. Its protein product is CASSPLPSGQSYEQYF.